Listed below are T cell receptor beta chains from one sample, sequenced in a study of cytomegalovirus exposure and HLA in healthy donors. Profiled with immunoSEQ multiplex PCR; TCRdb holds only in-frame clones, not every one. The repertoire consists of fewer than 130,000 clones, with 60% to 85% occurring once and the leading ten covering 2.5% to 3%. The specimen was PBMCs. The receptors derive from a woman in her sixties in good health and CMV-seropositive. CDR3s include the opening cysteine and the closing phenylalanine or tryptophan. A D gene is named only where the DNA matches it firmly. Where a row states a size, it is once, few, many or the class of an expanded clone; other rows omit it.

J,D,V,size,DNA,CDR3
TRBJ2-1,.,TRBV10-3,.,TGTGCCATCATTCAAAAACTAGGAAATGAGCAGTTCTTC,CAIIQKLGNEQFF
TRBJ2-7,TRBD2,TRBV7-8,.,TGTGCCAGCAGCTTGGGACTAGCTTACTACGAGCAGTACTTC,CASSLGLAYYEQYF
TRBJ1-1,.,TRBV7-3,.,TGTGCCAGCAGCCCCTCGGAGGGTCGGAGGGCTTTCTTT,CASSPSEGRRAFF
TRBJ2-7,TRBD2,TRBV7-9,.,TGTGCCAGCAGCTCAGGGACTAGCACCATCTACGAGCAGTACTTC,CASSSGTSTIYEQYF
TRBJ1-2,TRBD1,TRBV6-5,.,TGTGCCAGCAGCATCGACAGGGGCAATGGCTACACCTTC,CASSIDRGNGYTF
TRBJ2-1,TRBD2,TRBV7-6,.,TGTGCCAGCAGCTCGGGACTAGCGGGATTTGGTGAGCAGTTCTTC,CASSSGLAGFGEQFF
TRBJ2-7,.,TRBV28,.,TGTGCCAGCAGTTTAGCGGGCGAAAGCTCCTACGAGCAGTACTTC,CASSLAGESSYEQYF
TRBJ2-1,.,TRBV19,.,TGTGCCAGTAGTAGGGGAGACAGGACAGAGGGTGAGCAGTTCTTC,CASSRGDRTEGEQFF
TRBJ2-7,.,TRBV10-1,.,TGCGCCAGCAGTGAGAGCCAGGGGCCATACGAGCAGTACTTC,CASSESQGPYEQYF
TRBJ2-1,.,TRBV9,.,TGTGCCAGCAGCGCACAGGGAAACTCCTACAATGAGCAGTTCTTC,CASSAQGNSYNEQFF
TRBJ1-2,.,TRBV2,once,TGTGCCAGCAGACGAAATCGCAATATGGGGGCCGTAAACTATGGCTACACCTTC,CASRRNRNMGAVNYGYTF
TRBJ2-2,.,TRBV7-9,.,TGTTCCAGCAGCTCGGACTCGAACACCGGGGAGCTGTTTTTT,CSSSSDSNTGELFF
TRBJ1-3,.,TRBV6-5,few,TGTGCCAGCACAACGAGGTCTGGAAACACCATATATTTT,CASTTRSGNTIYF
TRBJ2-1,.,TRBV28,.,TGTGCCAGCAGGGTGGGGGGACAGTTGAACAATGAGCAGTTCTTC,CASRVGGQLNNEQFF
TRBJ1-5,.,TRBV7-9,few,TGTGCCAGCAGCCCGGACAGCCATCAGCCCCAGCATTTT,CASSPDSHQPQHF
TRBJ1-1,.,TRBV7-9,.,TGTGCCAGCAGCTTCGGGGTCGGAACTGAAGCTTTCTTT,CASSFGVGTEAFF
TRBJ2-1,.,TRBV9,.,TGTGCCAGCAGCTTTAGAGACTTCCTCCCCTACAATGAGCAGTTCTTC,CASSFRDFLPYNEQFF
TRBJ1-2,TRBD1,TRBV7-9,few,TGTGCCAGCAGCTTCTCAGGGGGAGGCGTCGACTATGGCTACACCTTC,CASSFSGGGVDYGYTF
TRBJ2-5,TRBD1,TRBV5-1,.,TGCGCCAGCAGCTTACAGGGGGTGGTGGAGACCCAGTACTTC,CASSLQGVVETQYF